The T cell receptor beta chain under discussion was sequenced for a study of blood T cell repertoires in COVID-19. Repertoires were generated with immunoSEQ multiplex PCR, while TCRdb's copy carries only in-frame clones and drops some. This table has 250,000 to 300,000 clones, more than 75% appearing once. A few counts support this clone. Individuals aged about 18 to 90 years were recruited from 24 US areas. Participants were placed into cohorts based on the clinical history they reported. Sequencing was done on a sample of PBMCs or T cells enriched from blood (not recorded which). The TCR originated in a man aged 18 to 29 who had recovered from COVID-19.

Here the CDR3 reads CASSLAAGGNTIYF. The CDR3 DNA sequence: TGTGCCAGCAGTTTGGCAGCGGGGGGAAACACCATATATTTT. The chain joins TRBV27 to TRBJ1-3; D unclear. Germline CDR1 and CDR2: MNHEY and SMNVEV (reference sequence). V lost 3 bases and J 4 bases, leaving 10 bases between the germline ends. This CDR3 is 14 amino acids long.